The 25 T cell receptor beta chains in this list originate from one sample, sequenced in a study of brain T cells in children with intractable seizures. Time point here: blood from clinic visit 5 months post-surgery; TSC patient then seizure free. Assay: immunoSEQ multiplex PCR; the TCRdb copy retains only in-frame clones and omits some. The data contain 340,000 or so clones, about 93% of them singletons. This specimen consisted of peripheral blood, obtained 5 to 6 months after surgery. These receptors all come from a boy in the first two years of life with tuberous sclerosis and intractable seizures.

This chain links TRBV19 with TRBJ1-2; no definite D call. The CDR3 loop spans 12 amino acids. Trimming pared 4 bases from V and 2 bases from J, leaving 5 bases between. Germline-derived CDR1 and CDR2 are LNHDA and SQIVND (reference sequence). CDR3 DNA sequence: TGTGCCAGTAGTAAAGACAACTATGGCTACACCTTC. This sequence encodes CASSKDNYGYTF.

The J gene is TRBJ2-7, the V gene TRBV3-1 (or the pseudogene TRBV3-2), with 10 bases lining up with TRBD2. The germline V gene encodes CDR1 LGHDT and CDR2 YNNKEL (reference sequence). The length of the CDR3 is 13 residues. Trimming took 4 bases from V and 6 from J; bases not matched to a gene: 3. CDR3 coding DNA: TGTGCCAGCAGCCCTAGCGGGAGTCCCGAGCAGTACTTC. This translates into CASSPSGSPEQYF.

This chain uses TRBV7-6 with TRBJ2-7; either TRBD1 or TRBD2 may fit D (5 bases each). V lost 0 bases, J lost 5 bases, and 23 bases lay in between. This CDR3 spans 18 amino acids. Germline assignment: CDR1 SGHVS and CDR2 FNYEAQ. The CDR3 is CASSLAPLRVGVWDEQYF. In DNA, the CDR3 is TGTGCCAGCAGCTTAGCCCCATTGAGGGTGGGGGTCTGGGACGAGCAGTACTTC. The entire variable domain, with the rest obtained from reference TRBV7-6 and TRBJ2-7, is as follows: GAGVSQSPRYKVTKRGQDVALRCDPISGHVSLYWYRQALGQGPEFLTYFNYEAQQDKSGLPNDRFSAERPEGSISTLTIQRTEQRDSAMYRCASSLAPLRVGVWDEQYFGPGTRLTVT.

This clone has only one observation. Here the CDR3 DNA reads TGTGCCAGTACTGCAGGGGGTATCACTGAAGCTTTCTTT. Translating gives CASTAGGITEAFF. V is TRBV19 and J is TRBJ1-1; 7 nucleotides line up with TRBD1. The ends lost 7 bases at V and 4 bases at J; junction bases unmatched: 6. The CDR3 runs to 13 residues. Germline V gene data show CDR1 as LNHDA and CDR2 as SQIVND (reference sequence). Full variable domain (remainder filled in from reference TRBV19 and TRBJ1-1): DGGITQSPKYLFRKEGQNVTLSCEQNLNHDAMYWYRQDPGQGLRLIYYSQIVNDFQKGDIAEGYSVSREKKESFPLTVTSAQKNPTAFYLCASTAGGITEAFFGQGTRLTVV.

V usage is TRBV5-1 and J usage is TRBJ2-1, with TRBD2 matching 10 bases. The CDR3 covers 19 residues. From germline, CDR1 is SGHRS and CDR2 YFSETQ. V shed 3 bases and J 3 bases; nucleotides not matched to a gene: 15. For the CDR3, the DNA is TGCGCCAGCAGCTCCGCGCCACGGGATACTAGCGGGGACTACAATGAGCAGTTCTTC. Its protein product is CASSSAPRDTSGDYNEQFF.

This rearrangement joins TRBV7-2 to TRBJ2-5, with TRBD1 as a possible D gene (5 bases). The CDR3 totals 14 residues. V lost 1 base and J lost 7, with 13 bases in between. The V gene's germline CDR1 is SGHTA and CDR2 FQGNSA. The CDR3 loop reads CASSLVPQRGTQYF. CDR3 coding DNA: TGTGCCAGCAGCTTAGTACCTCAAAGGGGGACCCAGTACTTC.

This chain uses TRBV5-6 with TRBJ2-5; 11 positions agree with TRBD2. The CDR3 loop spans 15 amino acids. V gave up 3 bases and J gave up 5 bases; unmatched junction bases: 6. CDR1 is SGHDT and CDR2 is YYEEEE in the germline V gene. The CDR3 protein is CASSWELAGGETQYF. Here the CDR3 DNA reads TGTGCCAGCAGCTGGGAATTAGCGGGAGGGGAGACCCAGTACTTC.

The chain couples TRBV7-2 to TRBJ2-2; TRBD2 agrees at 7 bases. The trim removed 5 bases at V and 3 bases at J, leaving 9 bases unmatched. The germline V gene has CDR1 SGHTA and CDR2 FQGNSA. The CDR3 contains 16 residues. The CDR3 loop reads CASSPGGGEDTGELFF. The CDR3 DNA follows: TGTGCCAGCAGCCCTGGGGGAGGGGAGGACACCGGGGAGCTGTTTTTT.

This chain uses TRBV18 with TRBJ1-2; D perhaps matches TRBD1 (5 bases). Germline V gives CDR1 KGHSH, CDR2 LQKENI. The V end was cut by 4 bases, the J end by 2 bases, with 17 bases between. The CDR3 length is 16 residues. The CDR3 nucleotides read TGTGCCAGCTCACGGTTAGAGGGGACCGTGAACTATGGCTACACCTTC. Its protein is CASSRLEGTVNYGYTF.

This chain connects TRBV6-4 to TRBJ1-6; no firm D call. This CDR3 has 16 residues. Trimming took 6 bases from V and 0 from J, leaving 12 bases between them. CDR1 and CDR2 from the germline V gene are MRHNA and SNTAGT. CDR3 DNA sequence: TGTGCCAGCAGGCTGGAGTCGAGCTCCTATAATTCACCCCTCCACTTT. It is translated as CASRLESSSYNSPLHF.

This chain links TRBV6-5 with TRBJ1-1; D gene unclear. CDR3 size: 16 residues. V shed 0 bases and J shed 5 bases, with 16 bases lying between them. The germline gives CDR1 MNHEY, CDR2 SVGAGI. The CDR3 is CASSYSASSAGTEAFF. CDR3 DNA sequence: TGTGCCAGCAGTTACTCGGCCTCCTCAGCGGGGACTGAAGCTTTCTTT.

In this sample, this clone turned up once. The chain uses TRBV6-1 and TRBJ1-6, with D hard to call. The CDR3 spans 18 residues. The V gene's germline CDR1 is MNHNS and CDR2 SASEGT. Trimming pared 2 bases from V and 0 bases from J, leaving 14 bases between. CDR3 sequence: CASSELGPLGSYNSPLHF. CDR3 DNA sequence: TGTGCCAGCAGTGAATTGGGCCCCTTAGGCTCCTATAATTCACCCCTCCACTTT.

V gene TRBV5-8 combines with J gene TRBJ2-2; no reliable D call. This CDR3 is built from 16 residues. V was trimmed by 5 bases and J by 5 bases, leaving 19 bases between them. Germline-derived CDR1 and CDR2 are SGHTS and YDEGEE. In DNA, the CDR3 is TGTGCCAGCAGTGAGGAGCTATCCTCAAAGACCGGGGAGCTGTTTTTT. It yields the protein CASSEELSSKTGELFF.

This chain connects TRBV30 to TRBJ1-1; D is unresolved. Germline CDR1 and CDR2: GTSNPN and SVGIG (reference sequence). The CDR3 sequence is 15 residues long. The germline V and J ends were trimmed by 2 bases and 7 bases, with 20 bases remaining between them. In DNA form, the CDR3 reads TGTGCCTGGAGTCCTGGGAGTGGTCCCCGCGTTGAAGCTTTCTTT. Translation gives CAWSPGSGPRVEAFF.

The gene calls are TRBV19 and TRBJ1-3; TRBD1 is a possible D gene (5 bases). The V gene's germline CDR1 is LNHDA and CDR2 SQIVND (reference sequence). CDR3 size: 15 residues. Deletions cut 6 bases from V and 0 bases from J, with 12 bases between. For the CDR3, the DNA is TGTGCCAGTAGCGACGGACACCTCTCTGGAAACACCATATATTTT. Protein sequence: CASSDGHLSGNTIYF.

The rearrangement links TRBV28 to TRBJ2-5, with D tentatively TRBD2 (6 bases). Trimming took 5 bases from V and 4 from J, leaving 17 bases between them. Germline V gives CDR1 MDHEN, CDR2 SYDVKM. The CDR3 is made up of 15 amino acids. The CDR3 region is CASSPSGRGRETQYF. For the CDR3, the DNA is TGTGCCAGCAGTCCCTCTGGCCGGGGGAGAGAGACCCAGTACTTC.

The chain couples TRBV2 to TRBJ2-2, with D tentatively TRBD1 (7 bases). Per germline, CDR1 SNHLY and CDR2 FYNNEI. The CDR3 runs to 14 residues. CDR3: CAMQRQGGAGELFF. CDR3 DNA: TGTGCGATGCAGAGACAGGGAGGAGCCGGGGAGCTGTTTTTT.

The CDR3 region is CASSLAAGRDNSPLHF. Written as DNA, the CDR3 is TGTGCCAGCAGCTTAGCGGCGGGCAGGGATAATTCACCCCTCCACTTT. The chain is built from TRBV7-6 and TRBJ1-6, with D perhaps matching TRBD1 (5 bases). The V end was cut by 0 bases, the J end by 5 bases, with 11 bases between. Germline lookup yields CDR1 SGHVS and CDR2 FNYEAQ. This CDR3 spans 16 amino acids.

This chain joins TRBV18 and TRBJ1-4; perhaps TRBD1 as D (6 bases). Trimming cost V 3 bases and J 8 bases, with 16 bases left between them. This CDR3 has 15 amino acids. CDR1 and CDR2 from the germline V gene are KGHSH and LQKENI. The CDR3 protein is CASSPAGGDREKLFF. Written as DNA, the CDR3 is TGTGCCAGCTCACCGGCCGGGGGCGATCGGGAAAAACTGTTTTTT.

The V and J genes are TRBV5-6 and TRBJ2-4; no clear D. V was shortened by 0 bases and J by 9 bases, with 10 bases between the two germline ends. Germline V gives CDR1 SGHDT, CDR2 YYEEEE. The CDR3 extends over 13 amino acids. CDR3 bases: TGTGCCAGCAGCTTGGGCCCCGGAGTCATTCAGTACTTC. It yields the protein CASSLGPGVIQYF.

This chain connects TRBV9 to TRBJ2-7; 8 bases match TRBD2. The trim removed 0 bases at V and 2 bases at J, leaving 4 bases unmatched. The CDR3 sequence is 15 residues long. The V gene's germline CDR1 is SGDLS and CDR2 YYNGEE. As DNA, the CDR3 is TGTGCCAGCAGCGTAGCTACGGGGGGGGCCTACGAGCAGTACTTC. This gives the protein CASSVATGGAYEQYF.

The chain links TRBV9 to TRBJ1-1; D uncertain. Trimming shortened V by 0 bases and J by 5 bases, and 14 bases separated the two germline ends. This CDR3 has 15 amino acids. Germline CDR1 SGDLS, CDR2 YYNGEE. CDR3 bases: TGTGCCAGCAGCGTAGGTCCGGGTGGGGAGACTGAAGCTTTCTTT. Translated, it gives CASSVGPGGETEAFF. The whole variable domain, filled in from reference TRBV9 and TRBJ1-1, reads DSGVTQTPKHLITATGQRVTLRCSPRSGDLSVYWYQQSLDQGLQFLIQYYNGEERAKGNILERFSAQQFPDLHSELNLSSLELGDSALYFCASSVGPGGETEAFFGQGTRLTVV.

This clone was seen a handful of times. The CDR3 nucleotides read TGTGCCAGCAGCCGGAGTGGATATGGCTACACCTTC. It yields the protein CASSRSGYGYTF. The chain carries TRBV28 and TRBJ1-2; no clear D gene. The CDR3 is 12 residues long. Trimming removed 6 bases from V and 5 bases from J, with 10 bases in between. From germline, CDR1 is MDHEN and CDR2 SYDVKM.

The V gene is TRBV6-5, the J gene TRBJ1-1; D gene ambiguous. Germline CDR1 MNHEY, CDR2 SVGAGI. V lost 6 bases to trimming and J lost 3 bases, with 11 bases between them. This CDR3 contains 13 residues. DNA for the CDR3: TGTGCCAGCAGACTGTCCAAGGACACTGAAGCTTTCTTT. Its translation: CASRLSKDTEAFF.

The rearrangement uses TRBV19 and TRBJ2-1, with TRBD2 matching over 12 bases. The germline V gene has CDR1 LNHDA and CDR2 SQIVND (reference sequence). Trimming removed 1 base from V and 6 bases from J; junction bases left unmatched: 7. This CDR3 spans 17 amino acids. The CDR3 DNA is TGTGCCAGTAGTATAGTCCGTCTAGCGGGGGGGTTCAATGAGCAGTTCTTC. Amino acids: CASSIVRLAGGFNEQFF.